Listed below are T cell receptor beta chains from one sample, sequenced in a study of blood T cell repertoires in COVID-19. Using immunoSEQ multiplex PCR, the repertoire was profiled, and TCRdb retains in-frame clones only, with some absent. This repertoire shows roughly 200,000 clones, less than 85% found once; its top ten account for around 5.2%. The material sequenced was PBMCs or T cells enriched from blood (not recorded which). The receptors stem from a woman aged 55-70 years with acute COVID-19. The CDR3 runs from the conserved cysteine through the conserved F or W. The order of the fields is V gene, clone size, J gene, D gene, CDR3 protein, CDR3 DNA. The D gene is left open where the match is weak. Size tells how often a clone was seen (once, few, many) or the class of an expanded clone, and some rows leave it out.

TRBV3-1/TRBV3-2,NA,TRBJ1-1,NA,CASSQRERNTEAFF,TGTGCCAGCAGCCAAAGGGAGAGGAACACTGAAGCTTTCTTT
TRBV21-1,NA,TRBJ2-1,NA,CASSNSTGGLNEQFF,TGTGCCAGCAGCAATAGTACGGGGGGCCTGAATGAGCAGTTCTTC
TRBV3-1/TRBV3-2,once,TRBJ1-5,NA,CASSPATGGQPQHF,TGTGCCAGCAGCCCAGCTACCGGGGGTCAGCCCCAGCATTTT
TRBV11-3,NA,TRBJ2-7,NA,CASSQGSVGEQYF,TGTGCCAGCAGCCAGGGGTCTGTGGGAGAGCAGTACTTC
TRBV5-6,NA,TRBJ1-2,NA,CASSLTAGYTF,TGTGCCAGCAGCTTGACTGCGGGCTACACCTTC
TRBV27,NA,TRBJ2-1,NA,CAAWGRNEQFF,TGTGCCGCCTGGGGGCGGAATGAGCAGTTCTTC
TRBV27,NA,TRBJ2-2,NA,CASSAPALGAGGELFF,TGTGCCAGCAGTGCGCCGGCTTTGGGGGCGGGTGGGGAGCTGTTTTTT
TRBV6-1,NA,TRBJ2-2,NA,CASSAGRVLYDTGELFF,TGTGCCAGCAGTGCCGGCAGGGTATTGTATGACACCGGGGAGCTGTTTTTT
TRBV6-1,NA,TRBJ2-5,TRBD1,CASSEVGDRGSLRETQYF,TGTGCCAGCAGTGAAGTCGGGGACAGGGGGAGCCTAAGGGAGACCCAGTACTTC
TRBV6-2/TRBV6-3,NA,TRBJ1-2,NA,CASSVDRLPTTYGYTF,TGTGCCAGCAGTGTGGACAGACTCCCGACAACCTATGGCTACACCTTC
TRBV14,once,TRBJ1-5,NA,CASSQDRSLPQHF,TGTGCCAGCAGCCAAGATCGGTCGCTACCCCAGCATTTT
TRBV4-1,NA,TRBJ1-4,NA,CASSQLTGWREKLFF,TGCGCCAGCAGCCAGCTTACAGGGTGGAGGGAAAAACTGTTTTTT
TRBV5-4,once,TRBJ1-6,TRBD1,CASSSGQGSSPLHF,TGTGCCAGCAGCTCTGGACAGGGAAGTTCACCCCTCCACTTT
TRBV19,NA,TRBJ2-6,NA,CASSILWSGSGANVLTF,TGTGCCAGTAGTATACTATGGTCGGGGTCTGGGGCCAACGTCCTGACTTTC
TRBV7-8,NA,TRBJ1-5,TRBD1,CASRQTGKSNQPQHF,TGTGCCAGCAGACAGACAGGGAAAAGCAATCAGCCCCAGCATTTT
TRBV4-3,NA,TRBJ1-6,NA,CASSQEGRGGNSPLHF,TGCGCCAGCAGCCAAGAGGGCAGGGGAGGGAATTCACCCCTCCACTTT
TRBV10-3,NA,TRBJ2-3,TRBD2,CAISVTSGRDYTQYF,TGTGCCATCAGCGTTACTAGCGGGAGGGATTATACGCAGTATTTT
TRBV4-3,NA,TRBJ2-1,NA,CASSPKIDFYNEQFF,TGCGCCAGCAGCCCAAAGATAGATTTCTACAATGAGCAGTTCTTC
TRBV14,NA,TRBJ1-2,NA,CASSQSAGYGYTF,TGTGCCAGCAGCCAAAGCGCGGGCTATGGCTACACCTTC
TRBV4-3,NA,TRBJ2-3,TRBD2,CASSQDAPGLAGTDTQYF,TGCGCCAGCAGCCAAGACGCTCCCGGACTAGCGGGGACAGATACGCAGTATTTT
TRBV5-6,NA,TRBJ2-3,NA,CASSLAEPSTDTQYF,TGTGCCAGCAGCTTAGCTGAGCCTAGCACAGATACGCAGTATTTT
TRBV18,many,TRBJ1-2,NA,CASSPTLGQTWSGYTF,TGTGCCAGCTCACCCACCCTGGGACAAACCTGGAGCGGCTACACCTTC
TRBV28,NA,TRBJ1-2,TRBD1,CASSTPAGGDTF,TGTGCCAGCAGTACCCCCGCAGGGGGTGACACCTTC
TRBV6-2/TRBV6-3,NA,TRBJ2-1,TRBD2,CASSRLGGAYNEQFF,TGTGCCAGCAGCCGGCTGGGGGGGGCCTACAATGAGCAGTTCTTC
TRBV19,NA,TRBJ1-5,NA,CASSPDQPQHF,TGTGCCAGTAGTCCTGATCAGCCCCAGCATTTT
TRBV6-6,NA,TRBJ2-5,TRBD2,CASSALWEGLETQYF,TGTGCCAGCTCCGCCCTTTGGGAGGGATTGGAGACCCAGTACTTC
TRBV25-1,NA,TRBJ2-1,TRBD2,CASSDIGVLAGHYNEQFF,TGTGCCAGCAGTGATATAGGGGTGCTAGCGGGACACTACAATGAGCAGTTCTTC
TRBV28,NA,TRBJ1-2,NA,CASTGGTEDYGYTF,TGTGCCAGCACGGGGGGTACGGAGGACTATGGCTACACCTTC
TRBV19,once,TRBJ2-1,NA,CASSKSIGALGEQFF,TGTGCCAGTAGTAAAAGTATAGGAGCTCTAGGTGAGCAGTTCTTC
TRBV19,NA,TRBJ2-1,TRBD2,CASSTPLAGVGNEQFF,TGTGCCAGTAGTACTCCTCTAGCGGGAGTTGGGAATGAGCAGTTCTTC